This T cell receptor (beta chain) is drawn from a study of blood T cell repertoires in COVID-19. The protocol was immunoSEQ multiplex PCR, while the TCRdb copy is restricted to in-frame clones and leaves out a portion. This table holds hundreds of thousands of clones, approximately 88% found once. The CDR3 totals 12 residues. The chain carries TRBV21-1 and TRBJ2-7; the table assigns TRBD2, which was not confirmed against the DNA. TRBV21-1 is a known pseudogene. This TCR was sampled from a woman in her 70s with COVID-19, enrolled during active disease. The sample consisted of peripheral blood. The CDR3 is CASSTLPYEQYF. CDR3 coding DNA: TGTGCCAGCAGCACTCTCCCTTACGAGCAGTACTTC.